This TCR beta chain was sequenced for a study of T-cell memory formation after mild COVID-19. From 5'RACE with constant-segment primers came TCR alpha and TCR beta cDNA libraries that carried sample barcodes and UMIs. Each CDR3 protein gets one entry after TCRdb re-called the 5' RACE reads with MiXCR. The table shows about 290,000 distinct CDR3 sequences, with less than 20% occurring only once. The ends lost 8 bases at V and 4 bases at J; junction bases unmatched: 8. The germline V gene encodes CDR1 MNHEY and CDR2 SVGAGI. The CDR3 is 13 amino acids. This clonotype has only a few counts. Antigen unknown. Points from the study as a whole: Whether second-wave clones peaking at day 37 were SARS-CoV-2 specific went unconfirmed. Clones that contracted from day 15 to 85 had balanced CD4/CD8; later expanders were CD4+ biased.

V usage is TRBV6-5 and J usage is TRBJ2-7; TRBD1 matches 7 bases. This clonotype was obtained from a man younger than 35 who had mild COVID-19 (a few samples of this study predate the infection). Cell type and time point are not known. Material for sequencing was PBMCs or a T cell subset sorted from them (not recorded which). The CDR3: CASSGTVPYEQYF. CDR3 sequence (DNA): TGTGCCAGCTCCGGGACAGTTCCTTACGAGCAGTACTTC.